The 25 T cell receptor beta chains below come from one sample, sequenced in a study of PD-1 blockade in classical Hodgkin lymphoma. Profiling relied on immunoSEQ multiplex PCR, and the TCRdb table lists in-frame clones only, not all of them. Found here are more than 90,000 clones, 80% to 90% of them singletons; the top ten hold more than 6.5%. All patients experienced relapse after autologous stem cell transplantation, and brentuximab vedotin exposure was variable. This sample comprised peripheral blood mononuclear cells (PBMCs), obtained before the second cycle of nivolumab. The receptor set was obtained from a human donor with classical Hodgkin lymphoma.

The CDR3 bases are TGTGCCAGCAGTTACTCTTCGCCCGGACACTACGAGCAGTACTTC. Encoded protein: CASSYSSPGHYEQYF. The chain couples TRBV6-5 to TRBJ2-7; tentatively, D is TRBD1 (5 bases). Per germline, CDR1 MNHEY and CDR2 SVGAGI. Trimming left V 0 bases short and J 3 bases short, with 12 bases between. The CDR3 length is 15 residues.

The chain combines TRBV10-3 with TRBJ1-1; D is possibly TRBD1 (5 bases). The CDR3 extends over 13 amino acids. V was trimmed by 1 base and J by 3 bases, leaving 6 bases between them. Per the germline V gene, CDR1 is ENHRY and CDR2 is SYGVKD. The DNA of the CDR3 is TGTGCCATCAGTGAGTTGGGGGACACTGAAGCTTTCTTT. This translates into CAISELGDTEAFF.

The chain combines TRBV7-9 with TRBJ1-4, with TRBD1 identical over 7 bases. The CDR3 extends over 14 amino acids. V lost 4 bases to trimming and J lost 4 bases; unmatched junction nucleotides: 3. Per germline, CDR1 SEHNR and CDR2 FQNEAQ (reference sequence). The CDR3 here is CASSSGQINEKLFF. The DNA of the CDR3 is TGTGCCAGCAGCTCGGGACAGATTAATGAAAAACTGTTTTTT.

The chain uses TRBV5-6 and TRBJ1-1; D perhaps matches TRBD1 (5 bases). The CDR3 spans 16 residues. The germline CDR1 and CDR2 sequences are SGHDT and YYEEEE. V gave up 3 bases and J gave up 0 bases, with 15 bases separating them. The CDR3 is CASSSYQGVMNTEAFF. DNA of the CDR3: TGTGCCAGCAGCTCATATCAGGGTGTCATGAACACTGAAGCTTTCTTT.

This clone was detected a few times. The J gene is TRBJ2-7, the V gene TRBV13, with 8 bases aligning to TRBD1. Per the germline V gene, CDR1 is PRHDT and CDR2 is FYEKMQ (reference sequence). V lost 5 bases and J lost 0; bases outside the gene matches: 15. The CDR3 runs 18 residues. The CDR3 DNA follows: TGTGCCAGCAGCAGACAGGGGTTTTCGGGGGAAAGCTCCTACGAGCAGTACTTC. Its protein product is CASSRQGFSGESSYEQYF.

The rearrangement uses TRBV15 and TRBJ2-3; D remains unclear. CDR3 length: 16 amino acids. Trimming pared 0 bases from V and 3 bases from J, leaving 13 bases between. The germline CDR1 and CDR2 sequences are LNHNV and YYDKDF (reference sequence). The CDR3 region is CATSRDDGYSTDTQYF. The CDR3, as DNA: TGTGCCACCAGCAGAGATGACGGCTATTCAACAGATACGCAGTATTTT.

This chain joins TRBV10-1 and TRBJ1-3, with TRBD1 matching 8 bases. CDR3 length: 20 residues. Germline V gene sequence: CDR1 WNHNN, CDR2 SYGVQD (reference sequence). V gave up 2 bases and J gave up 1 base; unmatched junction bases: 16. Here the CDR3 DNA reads TGCGCCAGCAGTGAGGGGTCGGACAGGGAATCTCGTACGTCTGGAAACACCATATATTTT. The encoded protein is CASSEGSDRESRTSGNTIYF.

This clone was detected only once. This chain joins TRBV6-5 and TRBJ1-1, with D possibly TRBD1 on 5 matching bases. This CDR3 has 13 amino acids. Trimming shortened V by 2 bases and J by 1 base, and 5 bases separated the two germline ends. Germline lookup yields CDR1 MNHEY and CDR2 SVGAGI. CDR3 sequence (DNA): TGTGCCAGCAGTTACGGGGGGAACACTGAAGCTTTCTTT. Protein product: CASSYGGNTEAFF.

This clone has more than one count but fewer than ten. CDR3 in DNA: TGTGCCAGCAGCCCCGCAGGGGATCAGCCCCAGCATTTT. Amino acid sequence: CASSPAGDQPQHF. The chain recombines TRBV7-9 with TRBJ1-5, with D perhaps TRBD1 (6 bases). The V and J ends lost 5 bases and 5 bases respectively, with 10 bases between them. CDR3 size: 13 residues. Germline V gives CDR1 SEHNR, CDR2 FQNEAQ (reference sequence).

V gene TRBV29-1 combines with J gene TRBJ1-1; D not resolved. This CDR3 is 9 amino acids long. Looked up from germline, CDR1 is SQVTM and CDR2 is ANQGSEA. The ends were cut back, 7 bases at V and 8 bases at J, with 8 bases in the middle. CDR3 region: CSDAFEAFF. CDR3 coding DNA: TGCAGCGACGCTTTCGAAGCTTTCTTT.

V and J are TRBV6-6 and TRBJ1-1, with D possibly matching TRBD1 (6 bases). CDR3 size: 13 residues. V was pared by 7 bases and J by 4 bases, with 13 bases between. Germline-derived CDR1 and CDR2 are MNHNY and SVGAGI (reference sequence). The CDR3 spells CASISDRFTEAFF. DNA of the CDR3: TGTGCCAGCATCTCGGACAGATTCACTGAAGCTTTCTTT.

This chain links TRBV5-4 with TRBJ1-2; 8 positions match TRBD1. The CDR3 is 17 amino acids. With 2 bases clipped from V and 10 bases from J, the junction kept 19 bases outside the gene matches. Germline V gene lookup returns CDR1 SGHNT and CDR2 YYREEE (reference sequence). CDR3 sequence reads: CASSLMGQAPIPAFYTF. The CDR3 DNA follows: TGTGCCAGCAGCTTAATGGGACAGGCACCGATTCCCGCGTTCTACACCTTC.

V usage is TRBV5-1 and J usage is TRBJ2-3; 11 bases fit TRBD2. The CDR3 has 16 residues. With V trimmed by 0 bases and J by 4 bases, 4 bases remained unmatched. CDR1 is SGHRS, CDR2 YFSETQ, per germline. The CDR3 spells CASSLEISGGADTQYF. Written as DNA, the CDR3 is TGCGCCAGCAGCTTGGAAATTAGCGGGGGGGCAGATACGCAGTATTTT. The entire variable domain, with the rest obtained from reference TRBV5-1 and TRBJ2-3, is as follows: KAGVTQTPRYLIKTRGQQVTLSCSPISGHRSVSWYQQTPGQGLQFLFEYFSETQRNKGNFPGRFSGRQFSNSRSEMNVSTLELGDSALYLCASSLEISGGADTQYFGPGTRLTVL.

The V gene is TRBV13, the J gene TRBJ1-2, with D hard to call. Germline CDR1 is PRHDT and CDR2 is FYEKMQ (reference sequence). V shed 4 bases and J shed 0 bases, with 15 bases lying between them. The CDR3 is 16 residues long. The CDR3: CASSSYDGSANYGYTF. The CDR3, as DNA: TGTGCCAGCAGCTCCTACGACGGATCCGCTAACTATGGCTACACCTTC.

CDR3 DNA sequence: TGTGCCAGCAGCTCGGGGCCTCAGTCGAGGACAGATACGCAGTATTTT. Encoded protein: CASSSGPQSRTDTQYF. The rearrangement uses TRBV5-4 and TRBJ2-3; D is tentatively TRBD1 or TRBD2 (5 bases each). CDR1 SGHNT and CDR2 YYREEE come from the germline V gene (reference sequence). The CDR3 consists of 16 residues. Trimming shortened V by 3 bases and J by 3 bases, and 17 bases separated the two germline ends.

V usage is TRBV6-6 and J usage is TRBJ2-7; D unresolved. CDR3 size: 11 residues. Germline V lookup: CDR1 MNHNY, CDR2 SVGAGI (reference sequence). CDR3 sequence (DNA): TGTTCCTCAGCTAGCTCCTACGAGCAGTACTTC. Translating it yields CSSASSYEQYF.

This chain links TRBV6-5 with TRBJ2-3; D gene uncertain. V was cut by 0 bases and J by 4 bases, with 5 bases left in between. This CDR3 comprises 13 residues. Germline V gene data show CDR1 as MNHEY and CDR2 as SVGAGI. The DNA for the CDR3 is TGTGCCAGCAGTTACTCTAGCCCAGATACGCAGTATTTT. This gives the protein CASSYSSPDTQYF.

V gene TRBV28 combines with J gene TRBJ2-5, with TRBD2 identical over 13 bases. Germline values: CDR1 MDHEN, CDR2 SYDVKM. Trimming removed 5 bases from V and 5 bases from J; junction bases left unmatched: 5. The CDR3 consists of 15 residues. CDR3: CASSRLAGGAETQYF. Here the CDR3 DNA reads TGTGCCAGCAGTCGACTAGCGGGGGGCGCCGAGACCCAGTACTTC. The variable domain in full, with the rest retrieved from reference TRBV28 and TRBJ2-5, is DVKVTQSSRYLVKRTGEKVFLECVQDMDHENMFWYRQDPGLGLRLIYFSYDVKMKEKGDIPEGYSVSREKKERFSLILESASTNQTSMYLCASSRLAGGAETQYFGPGTRLLVL.

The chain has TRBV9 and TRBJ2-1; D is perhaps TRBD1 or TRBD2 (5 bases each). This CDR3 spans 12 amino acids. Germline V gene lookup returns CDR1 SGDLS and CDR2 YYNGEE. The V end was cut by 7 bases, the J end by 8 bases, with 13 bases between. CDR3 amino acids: CASGTLVDEQFF. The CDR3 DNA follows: TGTGCCAGCGGGACCCTAGTAGATGAGCAGTTCTTC.

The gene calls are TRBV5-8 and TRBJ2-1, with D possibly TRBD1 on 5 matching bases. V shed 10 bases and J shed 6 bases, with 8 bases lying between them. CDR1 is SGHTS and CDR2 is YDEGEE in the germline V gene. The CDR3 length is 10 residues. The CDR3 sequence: CAGTGNEQFF. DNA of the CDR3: TGTGCCGGTACAGGCAATGAGCAGTTCTTC.

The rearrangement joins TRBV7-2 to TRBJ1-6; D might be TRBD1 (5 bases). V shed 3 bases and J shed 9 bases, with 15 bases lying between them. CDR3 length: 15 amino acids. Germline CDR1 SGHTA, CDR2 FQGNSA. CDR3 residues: CASSFRWGTGSPLHF. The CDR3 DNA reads TGTGCCAGCAGCTTTAGGTGGGGGACGGGTTCACCCCTCCACTTT.

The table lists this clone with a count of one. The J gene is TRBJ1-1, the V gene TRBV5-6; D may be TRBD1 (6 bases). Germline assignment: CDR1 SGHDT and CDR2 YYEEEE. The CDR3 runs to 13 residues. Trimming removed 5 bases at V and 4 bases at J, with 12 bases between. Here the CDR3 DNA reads TGTGCCAGCAGTTTAGGGGGGTTCACTGAAGCTTTCTTT. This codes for CASSLGGFTEAFF.

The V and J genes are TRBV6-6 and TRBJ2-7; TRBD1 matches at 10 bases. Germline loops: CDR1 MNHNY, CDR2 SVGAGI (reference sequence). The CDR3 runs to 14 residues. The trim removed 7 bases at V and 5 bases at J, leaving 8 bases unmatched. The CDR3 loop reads CASTTRDRGHEQYF. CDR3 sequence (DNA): TGTGCCAGCACTACCCGGGACAGGGGACACGAGCAGTACTTC.

CDR3 residues: CASSETGEPNTEAFF. The CDR3 nucleotides are TGTGCCAGCTCCGAGACTGGGGAACCGAACACTGAAGCTTTCTTT. The genes are TRBV6-4 and TRBJ1-1, with D uncertain. Germline V gene sequence: CDR1 MRHNA, CDR2 SNTAGT. V shed 8 bases and J shed 1 base, with 17 bases lying between them. The CDR3 length is 15 residues.

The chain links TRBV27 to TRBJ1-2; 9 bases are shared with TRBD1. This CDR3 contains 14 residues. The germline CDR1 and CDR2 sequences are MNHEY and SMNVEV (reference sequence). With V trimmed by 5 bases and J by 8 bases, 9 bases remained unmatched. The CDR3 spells CASSGRTGVKGYTF. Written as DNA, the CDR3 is TGTGCCAGCAGTGGCAGGACAGGGGTGAAAGGCTACACCTTC.